This T cell receptor (beta chain) was identified during a study of cytomegalovirus exposure and HLA in healthy donors. Study-wide context: A prior study identified just under 120 million unique TCR beta sequences from 190 million or so T cells. Findings and limits, study-wide: Most TCR sequences were uncommon, yet certain public TCRs appeared in many donors.

Vbeta (60) and Jbeta (13) primers were used in the PCR. Method: immunoSEQ multiplex PCR; TCRdb's copy keeps in-frame clones and lacks some. This table holds over 85,000 clones, less than 85% found once. The length of the CDR3 is 15 residues. The V gene's germline CDR1 is SGDLS and CDR2 YYNGEE. Trimming removed 0 bases from V and 4 bases from J; junction bases left unmatched: 4. On this clone itself: Its antigen is not known.

V usage is TRBV9 and J usage is TRBJ2-5; 9 bases are shared with TRBD2. The receptor was isolated from a young man in good health and CMV-seropositive. Sequencing was carried out using PBMCs. For the CDR3, the DNA is TGTGCCAGCAGCGTAGGACTAGCGGAGGGAGAGACCCAGTACTTC. As protein: CASSVGLAEGETQYF.